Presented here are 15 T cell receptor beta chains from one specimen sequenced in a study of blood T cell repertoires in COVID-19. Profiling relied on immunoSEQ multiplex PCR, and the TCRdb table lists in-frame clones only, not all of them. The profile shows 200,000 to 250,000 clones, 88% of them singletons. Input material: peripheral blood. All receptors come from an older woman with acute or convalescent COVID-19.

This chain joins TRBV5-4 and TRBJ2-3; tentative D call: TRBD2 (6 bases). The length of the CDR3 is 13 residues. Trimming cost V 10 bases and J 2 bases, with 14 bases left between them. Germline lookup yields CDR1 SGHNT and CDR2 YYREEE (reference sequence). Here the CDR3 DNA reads TGTGCCGGAGGGAAGCCCTCCACAGATACGCAGTATTTT. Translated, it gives CAGGKPSTDTQYF.

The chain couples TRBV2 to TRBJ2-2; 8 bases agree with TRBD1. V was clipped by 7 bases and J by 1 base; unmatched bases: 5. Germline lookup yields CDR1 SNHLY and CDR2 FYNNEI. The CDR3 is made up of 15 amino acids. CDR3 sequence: CASTIQGENTGELFF. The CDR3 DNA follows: TGTGCCAGCACCATACAGGGGGAGAACACCGGGGAGCTGTTTTTT.

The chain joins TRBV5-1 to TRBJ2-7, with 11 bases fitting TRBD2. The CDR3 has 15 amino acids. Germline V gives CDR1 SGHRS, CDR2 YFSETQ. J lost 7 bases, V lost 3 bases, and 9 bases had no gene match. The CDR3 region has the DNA TGCGCCAGCAGCTCAGTAGCGGGGGGGCCGAATGAGCAGTACTTC. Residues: CASSSVAGGPNEQYF.

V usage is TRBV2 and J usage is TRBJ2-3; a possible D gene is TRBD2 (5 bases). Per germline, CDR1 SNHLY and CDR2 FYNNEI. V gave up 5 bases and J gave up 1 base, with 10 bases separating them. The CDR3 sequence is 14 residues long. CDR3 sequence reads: CASSLLSGTDTQYF. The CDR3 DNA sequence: TGTGCCAGCAGTTTACTTAGCGGCACAGATACGCAGTATTTT. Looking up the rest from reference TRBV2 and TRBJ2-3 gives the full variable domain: EPEVTQTPSHQVTQMGQEVILRCVPISNHLYFYWYRQILGQKVEFLVSFYNNEISEKSEIFDDQFSVERPDGSNFTLKIRSTKLEDSAMYFCASSLLSGTDTQYFGPGTRLTVL.

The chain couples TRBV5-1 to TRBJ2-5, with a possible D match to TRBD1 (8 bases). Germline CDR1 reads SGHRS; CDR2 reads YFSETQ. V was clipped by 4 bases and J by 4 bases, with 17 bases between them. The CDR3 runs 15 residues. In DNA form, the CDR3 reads TGCGCCAGCAGCCCCACAGGGGGGGGAGGAGAGACCCAGTACTTC. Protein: CASSPTGGGGETQYF. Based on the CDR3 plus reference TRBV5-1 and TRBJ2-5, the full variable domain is KAGVTQTPRYLIKTRGQQVTLSCSPISGHRSVSWYQQTPGQGLQFLFEYFSETQRNKGNFPGRFSGRQFSNSRSEMNVSTLELGDSALYLCASSPTGGGGETQYFGPGTRLLVL.

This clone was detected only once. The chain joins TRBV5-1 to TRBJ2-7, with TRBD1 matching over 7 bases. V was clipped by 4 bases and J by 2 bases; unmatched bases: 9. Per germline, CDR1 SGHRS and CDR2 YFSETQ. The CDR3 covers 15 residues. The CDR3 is CASSISRDRTYEQYF. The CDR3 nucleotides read TGCGCCAGCAGCATTAGTCGGGACAGAACCTACGAGCAGTACTTC. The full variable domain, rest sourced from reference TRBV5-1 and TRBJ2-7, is KAGVTQTPRYLIKTRGQQVTLSCSPISGHRSVSWYQQTPGQGLQFLFEYFSETQRNKGNFPGRFSGRQFSNSRSEMNVSTLELGDSALYLCASSISRDRTYEQYFGPGTRLTVT.

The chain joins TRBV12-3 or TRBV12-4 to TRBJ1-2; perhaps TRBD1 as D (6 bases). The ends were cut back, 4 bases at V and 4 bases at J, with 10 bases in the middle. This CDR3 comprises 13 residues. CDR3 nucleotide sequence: TGTGCCAGCAGTTCCCAGGGGAGCTATGGCTACACCTTC. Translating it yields CASSSQGSYGYTF.

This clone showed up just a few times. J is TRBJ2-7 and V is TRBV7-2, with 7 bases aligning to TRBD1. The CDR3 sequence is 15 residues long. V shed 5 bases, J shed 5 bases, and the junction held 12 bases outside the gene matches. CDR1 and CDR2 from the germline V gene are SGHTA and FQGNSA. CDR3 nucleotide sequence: TGTGCCAGCAGCCCCTCAACGGACAGGCCCCACGAGCAGTACTTC. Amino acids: CASSPSTDRPHEQYF. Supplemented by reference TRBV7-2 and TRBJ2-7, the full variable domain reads GAGVSQSPSNKVTEKGKDVELRCDPISGHTALYWYRQSLGQGLEFLIYFQGNSAPDKSGLPSDRFSAERTGGSVSTLTIQRTQQEDSAVYLCASSPSTDRPHEQYFGPGTRLTVT.

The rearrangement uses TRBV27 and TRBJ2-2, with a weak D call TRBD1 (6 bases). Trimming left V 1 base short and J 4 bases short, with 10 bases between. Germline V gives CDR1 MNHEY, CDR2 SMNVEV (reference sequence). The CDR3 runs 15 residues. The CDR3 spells CASSLLGAGTGELFF. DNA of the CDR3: TGTGCCAGCAGTTTATTGGGGGCAGGCACCGGGGAGCTGTTTTTT.

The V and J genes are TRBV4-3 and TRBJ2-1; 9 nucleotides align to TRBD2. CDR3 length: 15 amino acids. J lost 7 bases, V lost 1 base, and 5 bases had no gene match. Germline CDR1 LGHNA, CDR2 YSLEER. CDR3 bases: TGCGCCAGCAGCCAAGTAGCGGGAGTTGGGAATGAGCAGTTCTTC. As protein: CASSQVAGVGNEQFF.

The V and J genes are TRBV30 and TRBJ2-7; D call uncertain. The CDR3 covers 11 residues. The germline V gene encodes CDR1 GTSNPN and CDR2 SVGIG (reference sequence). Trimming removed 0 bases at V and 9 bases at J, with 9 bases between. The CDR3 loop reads CAWSVGGSQYF. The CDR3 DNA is TGTGCCTGGAGTGTAGGCGGTTCGCAGTACTTC. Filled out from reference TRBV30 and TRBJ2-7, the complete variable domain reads SQTIHQWPATLVQPVGSPLSLECTVEGTSNPNLYWYRQAAGRGLQLLFYSVGIGQISSEVPQNLSASRPQDRQFILSSKKLLLSDSGFYLCAWSVGGSQYFGPGTRLTVT.

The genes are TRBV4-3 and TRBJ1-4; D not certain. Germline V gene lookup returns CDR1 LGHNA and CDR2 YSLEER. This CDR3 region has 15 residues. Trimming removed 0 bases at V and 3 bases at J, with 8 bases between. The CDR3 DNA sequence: TGCGCCAGCAGCCAAGACAGGAAATCTAATGAAAAACTGTTTTTT. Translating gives CASSQDRKSNEKLFF.

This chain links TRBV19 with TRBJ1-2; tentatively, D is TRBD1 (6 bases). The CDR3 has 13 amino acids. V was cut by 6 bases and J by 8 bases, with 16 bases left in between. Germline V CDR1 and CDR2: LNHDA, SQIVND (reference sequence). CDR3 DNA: TGTGCCAGTAGGCAGGGGACCGTGTCGGGCTACACCTTC. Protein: CASRQGTVSGYTF. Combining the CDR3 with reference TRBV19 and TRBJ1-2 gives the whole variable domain DGGITQSPKYLFRKEGQNVTLSCEQNLNHDAMYWYRQDPGQGLRLIYYSQIVNDFQKGDIAEGYSVSREKKESFPLTVTSAQKNPTAFYLCASRQGTVSGYTFGSGTRLTVV.

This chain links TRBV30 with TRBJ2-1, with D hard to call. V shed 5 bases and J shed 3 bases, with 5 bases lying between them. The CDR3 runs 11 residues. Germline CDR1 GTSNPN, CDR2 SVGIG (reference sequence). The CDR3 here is CAWADYNEQFF. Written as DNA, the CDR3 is TGTGCCTGGGCAGACTACAATGAGCAGTTCTTC.

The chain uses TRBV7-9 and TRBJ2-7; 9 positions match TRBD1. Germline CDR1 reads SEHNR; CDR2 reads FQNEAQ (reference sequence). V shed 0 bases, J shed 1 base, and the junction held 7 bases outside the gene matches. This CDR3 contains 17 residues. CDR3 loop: CASSLASGQGSSYEQYF. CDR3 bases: TGTGCCAGCAGCTTAGCATCCGGACAGGGGTCTTCCTACGAGCAGTACTTC.